This T cell receptor beta chain was recorded in a study of T cells in women clearing cervical HPV infection (dated by TCRdb to 2016 to 2019). Context from the whole study: The cases were 25 to 30 women with histologically confirmed HPV16-related CIN3 or worse, and 2 of those women had invasive cancers. The controls were 25 or so women whose single incident HPV16 infection cleared within 12 months with no development of precancer or cancer. Case blood was taken at the visit when the lesion was first identified, whereas control blood was taken when infection was no longer detected. For cases, a median interval of 149 days, with an interquartile range of roughly 85 to 220 days, was observed between lesion detection and blood sampling. HLA typing was available for only a few women, so HLA type could not be excluded as a confounder. Nested within Costa Rica's Guanacaste HPV Natural History Study, an exploratory proof-of-principle case-control study compared TCR repertoires across cervical HPV16 outcomes. Cases were matched to controls by age within five years and by the year the sample was collected. Median age was 34 years in cases versus just over 37 in controls, and baseline characteristics did not differ significantly. In the parent cohort, roughly 9,700 women aged 18 or older were enrolled in Guanacaste, Costa Rica, during about 1993 to 1994 and then followed for less than 8 years. Five blinded duplicates per group were added as quality controls, so that 60 or so samples were obtained: around 50 participants and 10 replicates.

Every participant had a single incident cervical HPV16 infection, and prevalent HPV16 infections were excluded. Cervical HPV DNA was detected by MY09/MY11 PCR, and genotyping was performed by dot-blot hybridization. Fifteen mL of heparinized blood were centrifuged, and the buffy coat was split into aliquots, frozen at -30 degrees C, and then kept at -80 degrees C. QIAGEN kits were used to extract genomic DNA from buffy coat specimens. Summary of the overall study and its limitations: Random forest classifiers that combined richness and V gene abundances separated cases from controls with an estimated AUC of less than 0.85. Significantly higher TCR repertoire richness was observed in CIN3+ cases than in controls across sequencing depths, whereas no difference in evenness was found. The cross-sectional design could not show whether the associations came before the infection or were a result of it, and neither effector/memory subsets nor HPV-specific T cells were isolated. Cases had lower TRBV6-7 relative abundance than controls (approximately 0.11% versus 0.16%; Bonferroni P = 0.0008). Because the number of T cells per sample was unknown, the richness differences could reflect varying T-cell content rather than repertoire biology.

V is clipped by 2 bases and J by 8 bases, and the sequence between their germline boundaries is 13 bases long. From cysteine to phenylalanine, the CDR3 is 14 amino acids long. Shown are 33 bases from within the CDR3, in frame from base 1. Via the germline V gene (reference sequence), CDR1 is SEHNR and CDR2 FQNEAQ. On this clone itself: The antigen it recognizes is unknown. The CDR3 end falls 3 residues outside the read, so it is completed with the germline J gene.

TCR beta CDR3 regions were amplified by multiplex PCR from an average of about 1.1 ug genomic DNA per sample using the immunoSEQ assay. The assay corrected primer bias using a complete synthetic TCR repertoire to establish an amplification baseline. Amplicons were sequenced on the Illumina platform. Concerning the study's data processing: Sequences were error-corrected by clustering with frequency ratios and a modified nearest-neighbor algorithm and were then analyzed in the immunoSEQ Analyzer with IMGT gene definitions. At each rarefaction depth, TCR richness and evenness were averaged across 20 rarefaction repeats, and any sample with fewer sequences than the depth was left out. Wilcoxon rank sum tests with FDR correction were used to compare V, D and J gene relative abundances between the groups. For the blinded duplicates, the intraclass correlation was 95.6% for TCR richness and averaged roughly 75% across about 67 gene segments. Entries here come from immuneACCESS through TCRdb and include only in-frame sequences with V and J called. Some clones fail to appear in such tables; in the studies checked, an unresolved V gene covers under half of the shortfall, and the cause of the remainder is unknown. V and J calls and clone size are as listed in that table; D and trimming were resolved from the DNA. This sample's table lists 23,000 or so clones. The ten largest clones represent less than 3.5% of the sample.

This clonotype was obtained from a woman aged 18-69 years with a cervical HPV16 infection that either progressed to CIN3+ or cleared (not recorded which). The sequenced material came from blood buffy coat. This sequence uses TRBV7-9 and TRBJ2-1, with a weak D call of TRBD2 (6 bases match). CDR3 DNA, as far as it was read: TGTGCCAGCAGCTTACGCGCGGGGCTAGATGAG. It translates to CASSLRAGLDE. The CDR3 as a whole reads CASSLRAGLDEQFF.